Included here is one T cell receptor beta chain sequence, with context. No antigen is known for it. TCRdb's table, derived via immunoSEQ multiplex PCR, lists solely in-frame clones and lacks some. The sample contains about 1 million clones, 60% to 80% of which appear only once. The study separated CD4+ cells into CD45RA+ naive and CD45RA-negative memory subsets. The sample originates from a study of shared clonotypes between healthy human individuals. Whole-study context: Donors, aged 18 to 49, were a couple of women and a few men. General study results and limits: In general, naive subsets displayed greater estimated richness than memory subsets did. It was the non-shared clonotypes that had lower generation probabilities than clonotypes shared by all four donors.

The clonotype comes from a man aged 18 to 29 in good health. Material: memory CD4+ T cells sorted from blood. The subset: CD45RA-negative fraction.

CDR3 DNA sequence: TGTGCCAGCAGCGATATCGGGGGTCATCAAGAGACCCAGTACTTC. Amino acid sequence: CASSDIGGHQETQYF. V gene TRBV5-6 combines with J gene TRBJ2-5, with D perhaps TRBD2 (6 bases). The CDR3 has 15 amino acids. With 4 bases removed from V and 2 bases from J, the gap between germline ends came to 15 bases. Germline V gene data show CDR1 as SGHDT and CDR2 as YYEEEE.